A single sample is the source of the 18 T cell receptor beta chains below, sequenced in a study of blood T cell repertoires in COVID-19. The repertoire was sequenced with immunoSEQ multiplex PCR; TCRdb's copy has only in-frame clones and lacks some. The sample consists of roughly 75,000 clones, almost 85% of them appearing once. The specimen was peripheral blood. The receptors come from a man in his fifties or sixties with COVID-19, enrolled during active disease.

The genes are TRBV3-1 (or the pseudogene TRBV3-2) and TRBJ1-1, with 9 bases that match TRBD1. CDR3 length: 14 residues. With V trimmed by 4 bases and J by 4 bases, 4 bases remained unmatched. CDR1 and CDR2 (germline): LGHDT, YNNKEL (reference sequence). The CDR3 nucleotides read TGTGCCAGCAGCCCTGGACAGGGGTCCACTGAAGCTTTCTTT. Its protein is CASSPGQGSTEAFF.

The chain joins TRBV6-7 to TRBJ1-2, with D maybe TRBD1 (5 bases). TRBV6-7 is sorted into the ORF group, with uncertain function. This CDR3 has 14 amino acids. V dropped 2 bases and J dropped 6 bases, with 13 bases sitting between them. CDR3 region: CASSYGGEGDGYTF. Written as DNA, the CDR3 is TGTGCCAGCAGTTACGGAGGGGAGGGAGATGGCTACACCTTC.

The genes are TRBV28 and TRBJ2-7, with 7 bases aligning to TRBD2. The CDR3 is 14 residues long. Germline CDR1 is MDHEN and CDR2 is SYDVKM. After removal of 3 bases from V and 2 bases from J, the junction contained 4 bases not matched to a gene. The CDR3 is CASSLKGGTYEQYF. The CDR3 DNA reads TGTGCCAGCAGTTTGAAGGGAGGGACCTACGAGCAGTACTTC. The full variable domain, in which reference TRBV28 and TRBJ2-7 provide the parts outside the CDR3, is DVKVTQSSRYLVKRTGEKVFLECVQDMDHENMFWYRQDPGLGLRLIYFSYDVKMKEKGDIPEGYSVSREKKERFSLILESASTNQTSMYLCASSLKGGTYEQYFGPGTRLTVT.

The chain recombines TRBV5-1 with TRBJ2-3, with 14 bases lining up with TRBD2. Germline-derived CDR1 and CDR2 are SGHRS and YFSETQ. The V segment lost 1 base and the J segment 4 bases; nucleotides outside the gene matches: 8. The CDR3 is made up of 18 amino acids. CDR3 in DNA: TGCGCCAGCAGCTTGTTGGGGACTAGCGGGAGTAGGGCAGATACGCAGTATTTT. Translation: CASSLLGTSGSRADTQYF.

J is TRBJ2-3 and V is TRBV2, with 8 bases aligning to TRBD2. The CDR3 is 15 amino acids. Germline assignment: CDR1 SNHLY and CDR2 FYNNEI. The trim removed 3 bases at V and 6 bases at J, leaving 8 bases unmatched. The CDR3 loop is CASSEVAGGRDTQYF. The CDR3, as DNA: TGTGCCAGCAGTGAGGTCGCGGGAGGACGGGATACGCAGTATTTT.

A single count supports this clone. The rearrangement joins TRBV11-2 to TRBJ1-1; the D gene is possibly TRBD1 (5 bases). CDR1 and CDR2 (germline): SGHAT, FQNNGV. The CDR3 is made up of 14 amino acids. The V end lost 1 base, the J end lost 4 bases, and 10 bases lay between the germline ends. The CDR3 loop is CASSLVGGSTEAFF. For the CDR3, the DNA is TGTGCCAGCAGCTTAGTCGGGGGGAGCACTGAAGCTTTCTTT.

The chain couples TRBV18 to TRBJ2-5; 8 bases map to TRBD1. Germline CDR1 and CDR2: KGHSH and LQKENI. The CDR3 extends over 16 amino acids. V dropped 1 base and J dropped 2; count of bases not matched to a gene: 6. DNA for the CDR3: TGTGCCAGCTCACCACTTCCCTACAGGGGGCAAGAGACCCAGTACTTC. As protein: CASSPLPYRGQETQYF.

The J gene is TRBJ1-2, the V gene TRBV19; 7 bases fit TRBD1. The CDR3 has 15 amino acids. Germline trimming cut 6 bases from V and 6 bases from J; bases unmatched to any gene: 13. Per germline, CDR1 LNHDA and CDR2 SQIVND (reference sequence). The CDR3 sequence is CASRPGQRSIDGYTF. The DNA of the CDR3 is TGTGCCAGTAGACCGGGACAGAGATCGATCGATGGCTACACCTTC.

This sequence joins TRBV11-2 and TRBJ1-1; TRBD1 matches at 8 bases. V trimming: 3 bases; J trimming: 0 bases; junction bases outside the gene matches: 6. Germline V lookup: CDR1 SGHAT, CDR2 FQNNGV. This CDR3 comprises 16 residues. The CDR3 here is CASSLGTGGMNTEAFF. CDR3 nucleotides: TGTGCCAGCAGCTTGGGGACAGGCGGGATGAACACTGAAGCTTTCTTT. Variable domain in full (rest from reference TRBV11-2 and TRBJ1-1): EAGVAQSPRYKIIEKRQSVAFWCNPISGHATLYWYQQILGQGPKLLIQFQNNGVVDDSQLPKDRFSAERLKGVDSTLKIQPAKLEDSAVYLCASSLGTGGMNTEAFFGQGTRLTVV.

The chain uses TRBV5-1 and TRBJ2-3, with 7 bases aligning to TRBD2. The V gene end was trimmed by 6 bases and the J gene end by 4 bases; junction bases not matched to a gene: 8. Germline V lookup: CDR1 SGHRS, CDR2 YFSETQ. The CDR3 loop spans 14 amino acids. The CDR3, as DNA: TGCGCCAGCACTTCGTGGGAGGGCGCAGATACGCAGTATTTT. This encodes CASTSWEGADTQYF.

Only a few counts were recorded for this clone. The V and J genes are TRBV28 and TRBJ1-2; 8 bases map to TRBD1. This CDR3 spans 14 amino acids. Germline V lookup: CDR1 MDHEN, CDR2 SYDVKM. After removal of 6 bases from V and 4 bases from J, the junction contained 7 bases not matched to a gene. CDR3 in amino acids: CASSAGGAIYGYTF. The CDR3 DNA reads as TGTGCCAGCAGCGCAGGGGGCGCGATCTATGGCTACACCTTC.

In its sample, this clone was seen once. This rearrangement joins TRBV7-6 to TRBJ2-7; D is unresolved. The V gene lost 2 bases and the J gene lost 5 bases, with 16 bases spanning the gap. Germline CDR1 reads SGHVS; CDR2 reads FNYEAQ. This CDR3 is built from 15 residues. The CDR3 DNA is TGTGCCAGCAGCTTACAGGCTACTCCCACGGACGAGCAGTACTTC. Its protein is CASSLQATPTDEQYF.

The chain carries TRBV11-2 and TRBJ2-3; tentative D call: TRBD2 (6 bases). V was shortened by 5 bases and J by 0 bases, with 12 bases between the two germline ends. The germline gives CDR1 SGHAT, CDR2 FQNNGV. CDR3 length: 15 residues. In DNA form, the CDR3 reads TGTGCCAGCAGCCGTAGCGGAGCAAGCACAGATACGCAGTATTTT. Translated, it gives CASSRSGASTDTQYF.

This clone was seen a single time. The V gene is TRBV6-5, the J gene TRBJ2-4; 10 bases match TRBD1. Germline V lookup: CDR1 MNHEY, CDR2 SVGAGI. The V segment lost 6 bases and the J segment 9 bases; nucleotides outside the gene matches: 8. The CDR3 covers 14 residues. The chain's CDR3 is CASRARQGASIQYF. CDR3 nucleotides: TGTGCCAGCAGGGCCCGACAGGGGGCAAGCATTCAGTACTTC.

CDR3 residues: CSATGDGYTF. The DNA for the CDR3 is TGCAGTGCCACGGGTGACGGCTACACCTTC. The V call is TRBV20-1, the J call TRBJ1-2; no firm D call. The CDR3 length is 10 residues. With 6 bases removed from V and 8 bases from J, the gap between germline ends came to 10 bases. From germline, CDR1 is DFQATT and CDR2 SNEGSKA (reference sequence).

The V and J genes are TRBV5-1 and TRBJ1-1; 8 nucleotides agree with TRBD1. The V and J ends lost 0 bases and 1 base, in that order; junction bases with no gene match: 8. The V gene's germline CDR1 is SGHRS and CDR2 YFSETQ. The CDR3 length is 17 residues. CDR3 in amino acids: CASSLATGDWQNTEAFF. CDR3 DNA sequence: TGCGCCAGCAGCTTGGCGACAGGGGATTGGCAGAACACTGAAGCTTTCTTT. Looking up the rest from reference TRBV5-1 and TRBJ1-1 gives the full variable domain: KAGVTQTPRYLIKTRGQQVTLSCSPISGHRSVSWYQQTPGQGLQFLFEYFSETQRNKGNFPGRFSGRQFSNSRSEMNVSTLELGDSALYLCASSLATGDWQNTEAFFGQGTRLTVV.

This chain uses TRBV28 with TRBJ1-2; no firm D call. Germline V gene data show CDR1 as MDHEN and CDR2 as SYDVKM. The V end lost 6 bases, the J end lost 0 bases, and 17 bases lay between the germline ends. The CDR3 is 16 amino acids. CDR3 amino acids: CASRSGSKSTNYGYTF. In DNA form, the CDR3 reads TGTGCCAGCAGATCCGGGTCGAAGTCTACTAACTATGGCTACACCTTC.

The genes are TRBV9 and TRBJ2-7; D is uncertain. Germline CDR1 is SGDLS and CDR2 is YYNGEE. The CDR3 spans 13 residues. Between the trimmed V and J ends, which lost 1 base and 3 bases, there was a span of 8 bases. The CDR3 loop is CASSVNQNYEQYF. The CDR3 DNA reads TGTGCCAGCAGCGTAAATCAAAACTACGAGCAGTACTTC.